The following is a TCR beta chain sequence with its context. Assay: immunoSEQ multiplex PCR; the TCRdb copy retains only in-frame clones and omits some. The sample carries roughly 200,000 clones, about four fifths recorded once. The data stem from a study of blood T cell repertoires in COVID-19. On the study more broadly: T cells, B-cell-depleted T cells, or PBMCs provided the cDNA or gDNA that served as material.

The V gene lost 1 base and the J gene lost 5 bases, with 9 bases spanning the gap. This CDR3 is 15 amino acids long. CDR1 is SEHNR and CDR2 is FQNEAQ in the germline V gene (reference sequence). Sequencing used peripheral blood. This receptor was taken from a woman aged 40 to 50 with COVID-19, enrolled during active disease. This sequence joins TRBV7-9 and TRBJ1-6; D ambiguous. DNA for the CDR3: TGTGCCAGCAGCTTAGTCCAGGCGAATAATTCACCCCTCCACTTT. Its protein is CASSLVQANNSPLHF.